The TCR beta chain described here comes from a study of cytomegalovirus exposure and HLA in healthy donors. Points from the study as a whole: For presence/absence analyses, sequencing depth was assumed to be roughly uniform across donors.

Trimming left V 3 bases short and J 1 base short, with 12 bases between. CDR1 is LNHDA and CDR2 is SQIVND in the germline V gene (reference sequence). The CDR3 extends over 15 amino acids. Turning to this clone: The antigen remains undetermined.

PCR employed 60 Vbeta and 13 Jbeta primers. TCRdb keeps only in-frame clones here, not all; method: immunoSEQ multiplex PCR. This table holds 120,000 to 150,000 clones, about three quarters found once. Sequencing used PBMCs. This receptor was taken from a woman aged 30 to 39 in good health and CMV-seronegative. The chain recombines TRBV19 with TRBJ2-5; D not certain. The CDR3 bases are TGTGCCAGTAGTATCCAGATGGGCTTCCAAGAGACCCAGTACTTC. Protein product: CASSIQMGFQETQYF.